This is a list of T cell receptor beta chains from one sample in a study of CD8+CD57+ T cells in acquired aplastic anemia. TCRdb independently ran MiXCR on the reads; one entry per CDR3 protein. The sample lists 75,000 to 80,000 distinct CDR3 sequences, approximately 70% seen once, with approximately 80% in the top ten. Sequencing input: sorted CD4+, CD8+, or CD8+CD57+ T cells (not recorded which) from PBMCs. The origin of the receptors is a human donor with aplastic anemia. Each CDR3 is given with its conserved first and last residue. A D gene is named only where the DNA matches it firmly. Only some rows state a clone size, as once, few, many or a class for expanded clones.

V gene,J gene,D gene,clone size,CDR3 protein,CDR3 DNA
TRBV24-1,TRBJ1-5,-,-,CATSGNNQPQHF,TGTGCCACCAGTGGCAACAATCAGCCCCAGCATTTT
TRBV11-3,TRBJ2-1,TRBD2,-,CASSQRGGYNEQFF,TGTGCCAGCAGCCAGCGGGGTGGTTACAATGAGCAGTTCTTC
TRBV29-1,TRBJ1-1,TRBD1,-,CSVEGTGGVVFF,TGCAGCGTTGAAGGCACAGGGGGAGTAGTTTTCTTT
TRBV19,TRBJ2-6,-,-,CASLSRSGANVLTF,TGTGCCAGTCTGAGTCGCTCTGGGGCCAACGTCCTGACTTTC
TRBV4-3,TRBJ2-7,TRBD1,-,CASSQETGVAEQYF,TGCGCCAGCAGCCAAGAGACAGGGGTGGCCGAGCAGTACTTC
TRBV2,TRBJ1-1,-,-,CASSGEGTEAFF,TGTGCCAGCAGTGGGGAGGGGACTGAAGCTTTCTTT
TRBV2,TRBJ2-7,-,-,CASSEIWGLPQYEQYF,TGTGCCAGCAGTGAAATCTGGGGGCTTCCTCAATACGAGCAGTACTTC
TRBV25-1,TRBJ2-7,TRBD2,-,CASSAALGGEQYF,TGTGCCAGCAGTGCCGCACTGGGGGGGGAGCAGTACTTC
TRBV2,TRBJ2-1,TRBD1,few,CASSRDSSYNEQFF,TGTGCCAGCAGTAGGGACAGTTCCTACAATGAGCAGTTCTTC
TRBV7-9,TRBJ2-3,-,-,CASSSGEHTQYF,TGTGCCAGCAGCTCGGGCGAACATACGCAGTATTTT
TRBV10-1,TRBJ1-2,-,-,CASSDGRTAIYGYTF,TGCGCCAGCAGTGATGGTCGGACAGCGATCTATGGCTACACCTTC
TRBV29-1,TRBJ2-3,-,-,CSVTQHTQYF,TGCAGCGTTACTCAGCATACGCAGTATTTT
TRBV15,TRBJ2-7,TRBD1,-,CATSRPGQRIHEQYF,TGTGCCACCAGCAGGCCGGGACAGAGGATCCACGAGCAGTACTTC
TRBV10-3,TRBJ1-5,-,-,CAISDQNQPQHF,TGTGCCATCAGTGACCAAAATCAGCCCCAGCATTTT
TRBV15,TRBJ1-1,-,-,CATSREMQGTEAFF,TGTGCCACCAGCAGAGAAATGCAGGGAACTGAAGCTTTCTTT
TRBV20-1,TRBJ2-3,-,-,CSARRSGSTDTQYF,TGCAGTGCTAGAAGGAGCGGGTCCACAGATACGCAGTATTTT
TRBV24-1,TRBJ1-2,-,once,CATSDPPTGKQSYTF,TGTGCCACCAGTGACCCCCCTACAGGGAAGCAAAGCTACACCTTC
TRBV2,TRBJ1-1,-,-,CASSAWGGRETEAFF,TGTGCCAGCAGCGCCTGGGGGGGAAGGGAAACTGAAGCTTTCTTT
TRBV5-4,TRBJ2-5,-,-,CASSLKVQETQYF,TGTGCCAGCAGCTTGAAGGTCCAAGAGACCCAGTACTTC
TRBV5-1,TRBJ2-2,TRBD2,-,CASSSSPGTTNTGELFF,TGCGCCAGCAGCTCATCCCCCGGGACTACGAACACCGGGGAGCTGTTTTTT
TRBV7-3,TRBJ2-1,TRBD2,-,CVSSIGTMNEQFF,TGTGTCAGCAGCATCGGGACTATGAATGAGCAGTTCTTC
TRBV7-8,TRBJ2-5,-,few,CASRPTEETQYF,TGTGCCAGCAGACCAACAGAAGAGACCCAGTACTTC
TRBV20-1,TRBJ2-3,TRBD1,-,CSASRTGQFSTDTQYF,TGCAGTGCTAGTAGGACAGGGCAGTTTAGCACAGATACGCAGTATTTT
TRBV10-3,TRBJ2-1,TRBD2,once,CAILAGVRNEQFF,TGTGCCATCCTAGCGGGAGTGCGGAATGAGCAGTTCTTC
TRBV24-1,TRBJ2-5,-,-,CATSGRQQETQYF,TGTGCCACCAGTGGTAGACAGCAAGAGACCCAGTACTTC
TRBV19,TRBJ2-2,-,-,CASRHAGGSTGELFF,TGTGCCAGTAGGCATGCGGGCGGTTCCACCGGGGAGCTGTTTTTT
TRBV27,TRBJ2-6,-,medium-sized,CASSSGANVLTF,TGTGCCAGCTCCTCTGGGGCCAACGTCCTGACTTTC